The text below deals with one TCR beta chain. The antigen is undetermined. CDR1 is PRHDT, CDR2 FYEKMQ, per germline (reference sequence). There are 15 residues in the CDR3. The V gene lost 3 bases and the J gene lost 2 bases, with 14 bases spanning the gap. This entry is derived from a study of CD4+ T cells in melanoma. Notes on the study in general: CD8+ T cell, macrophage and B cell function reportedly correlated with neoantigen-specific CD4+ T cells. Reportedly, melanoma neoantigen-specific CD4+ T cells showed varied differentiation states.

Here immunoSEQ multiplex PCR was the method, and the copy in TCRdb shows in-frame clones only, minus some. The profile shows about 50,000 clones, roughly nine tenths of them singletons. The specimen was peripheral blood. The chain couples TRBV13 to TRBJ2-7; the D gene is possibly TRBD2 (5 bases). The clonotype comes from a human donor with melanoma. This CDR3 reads CASSFYPGTTYEQYF. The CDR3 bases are TGTGCCAGCAGCTTCTATCCGGGAACGACCTACGAGCAGTACTTC.